The 8 T cell receptor beta chains reported below all come from one sample, sequenced in a study of patients and donors after allogeneic stem cell transplantation. One entry per CDR3 protein, called by TCRdb with MiXCR from the RT-PCR reads. The sample carries about 88,000 distinct CDR3 sequences, about 48% recorded once. The sequenced sample consisted of blood, either unsorted or a sorted T cell fraction (not recorded which). Receptors originate from a human donor who was either an allogeneic HSCT recipient or a stem cell or donor lymphocyte infusion donor (not recorded which). It is not recorded whose cells these are; they may come from a transplant donor.

This clonotype was counted a few times. The gene calls are TRBV7-2 and TRBJ1-6; 9 bases are a match to TRBD1. This CDR3 comprises 18 residues. Germline CDR1 and CDR2: SGHTA and FQGNSA. Trimming took 0 bases from V and 2 from J; bases not matched to a gene: 5. CDR3 amino acids: CASSLAGDRDPYNSPLHF. The CDR3 DNA reads TGTGCCAGCAGCTTAGCGGGGGACAGGGACCCCTATAATTCACCCCTCCACTTT.

This clonotype was seen more than once but under ten times. This rearrangement joins TRBV15 to TRBJ1-5, with D perhaps TRBD1 (6 bases). Germline-derived CDR1 and CDR2 are LNHNV and YYDKDF (reference sequence). This CDR3 has 19 residues. V lost 2 bases and J 0 bases, leaving 20 bases between the germline ends. CDR3 in DNA: TGTGCCACCAGCAGACGAATATTTGACAGGACTTATAGCAATCAGCCCCAGCATTTT. Encoded protein: CATSRRIFDRTYSNQPQHF.

The gene calls are TRBV6-2 or TRBV6-3 and TRBJ1-3; D unresolved. Trimming pared 0 bases from V and 1 base from J, leaving 13 bases between. The V gene's germline CDR1 is MNHEY and CDR2 SVGEGT. The CDR3 consists of 17 residues. CDR3 DNA sequence: TGTGCCAGCAGTTACTCTGGCGCCGGATCTTCTGGAAACACCATATATTTT. Its translation is CASSYSGAGSSGNTIYF.

This clonotype was picked up a small number of times. This sequence joins TRBV27 and TRBJ2-5; D call uncertain. Germline CDR1 MNHEY, CDR2 SMNVEV (reference sequence). Deletions cut 6 bases from V and 0 bases from J, with 14 bases between. The CDR3 totals 15 residues. For the CDR3, the DNA is TGTGCCAGCAGCACCTTTGGGTTGAACCAAGAGACCCAGTACTTC. Translated: CASSTFGLNQETQYF.

V usage is TRBV6-5 and J usage is TRBJ1-6; a possible D gene is TRBD1 (5 bases). V was shortened by 6 bases and J by 7 bases, with 13 bases between the two germline ends. There are 14 residues in the CDR3. Germline V gene sequence: CDR1 MNHEY, CDR2 SVGAGI. The CDR3 loop reads CASRQGVGNSPLHF. Here the CDR3 DNA reads TGTGCCAGCAGACAAGGGGTGGGGAATTCACCCCTCCACTTT.

This chain uses TRBV29-1 with TRBJ2-1; D gene ambiguous. The CDR3 length is 12 residues. V lost 4 bases, J lost 5 bases, and 9 bases lay in between. Germline V gene data show CDR1 as SQVTM and CDR2 as ANQGSEA. CDR3 bases: TGCAGCGTTGGGTCCTTCCACAATGAGCAGTTCTTC. Its translation is CSVGSFHNEQFF.

CDR3 loop: CASSYMQGQPQHF. The CDR3 nucleotides are TGTGCCAGCAGTTATATGCAGGGTCAGCCCCAGCATTTT. This sequence joins TRBV6-2 or TRBV6-3 and TRBJ1-5, with D maybe TRBD1 (5 bases). Trimming cost V 3 bases and J 6 bases, with 9 bases left between them. Germline V gene lookup returns CDR1 MNHEY and CDR2 SVGEGT. CDR3 length equals 13 residues.

This clonotype was detected only a few times. The rearrangement uses TRBV28 and TRBJ1-2; 9 bases are shared with TRBD1. CDR1 MDHEN and CDR2 SYDVKM come from the germline V gene. The length of the CDR3 is 15 residues. Trimming took 5 bases from V and 6 from J; bases not matched to a gene: 10. This CDR3 reads CASSQTSGQGHGYTF. The CDR3 coding sequence is TGTGCCAGCAGTCAAACATCGGGACAGGGACATGGCTACACCTTC.